Sequencing of this T cell receptor (beta chain) was carried out in a study of cytomegalovirus exposure and HLA in healthy donors. This clone is a singleton in its sample. Its antigen remains unknown. General study results and limits: A few chains tied to CMV proved CMV antigen-specific in vitro. Presence/absence analyses treated sequencing depth as roughly uniform across donors. HLA alleles were associated with 18,000 or so TCR beta sequences in a later analysis at 0.05 false discovery rate. Compared with the roughly 700-donor mean, an Asian-associated ancestry cluster reportedly had fewer N-insertions, according to a later analysis.

The CDR3 totals 12 residues. Trimming removed 3 bases from V and 6 bases from J, with 7 bases in between. Germline lookup yields CDR1 MNHEY and CDR2 SMNVEV (reference sequence). With 60 Vbeta and 13 Jbeta primers, the PCR was carried out. Assay used: immunoSEQ multiplex PCR; TCRdb lists only in-frame clones, some missing. The repertoire holds under 100,000 clones, with around 70% as singletons. This sequence joins TRBV27 and TRBJ2-3; D is unclear. The sample consisted of PBMCs. This clonotype was sampled from a woman between 50 and 59 years old in good health and CMV-seropositive. The CDR3 here is CASSFFGDTQYF. As DNA, the CDR3 is TGTGCCAGCAGTTTCTTCGGTGATACGCAGTATTTT.